This T cell receptor (beta chain) was identified during a study of CD8+CD57+ T cells in acquired aplastic anemia (dated by TCRdb to 2017 to 2018). Regarding the complete study: A mean of about 3.2 ug of DNA, ranging from 0.2 to 27.4 ug, was extracted from sorted CD4+ and CD8+ cells. An average of approximately 10 million reads for CD4+ cells and approximately 11 million reads for CD8+ cells was obtained from healthy donor samples.

TCR repertoires of sorted CD4+ and CD8+ blood T cells from severe aplastic anemia patients and healthy subjects were deep-sequenced in the study. Ficoll-Paque density gradient centrifugation was used to isolate peripheral blood mononuclear cells. Before DNA extraction, CD4+ and CD8+ T cells were sorted with FACS or magnetic beads. V sheds 1 base and J sheds 6 bases, leaving 16 bases between their ends. Including the terminal cysteine and phenylalanine, the CDR3 comprises 17 residues. The CDR3 DNA has 51 bases and is translated from base 1. The germline V gene supplies CDR1 MGHRA and CDR2 YSYEKL. TCR beta VDJ combination and CDR3 sequence profiling used genomic DNA as the template. TCR repertoire sequencing was run on an Illumina HiSeq 2000. The paper's processing steps were these. Repertoires were assessed using TRBV/TRBJ rearrangement plots, CDR3 size and DJ length profiles, and Simpson's diversity index. The immunodominant clone was defined as the most abundant DNA sequence in deep sequencing data. CDR3 amino acid sequences were checked for sharing across subjects and were also compared against the VDJdb database and published repertoires. TCRdb took the public reads, trimmed them with fastp at Q25, ran MiXCR for clone calling and kept in-frame beta chains. Each CDR3 protein appears once, grouped with its most common genes and DNA. The V and J calls, along with clone size, are taken from TCRdb and not from the paper's own processing. The sample table lists about 220,000 distinct CDR3 sequences, 34% of them with a count of one. Approximately 1.2% of the sample lies in the top ten.

Study-level results and caveats: About 30 CD8+ CDR3 sequences were found in both patients and controls but appeared to be highly expressed in patients and within the immunodominant clones of the patients. Between patients and healthy controls, no significant difference in CD8+ Simpson's diversity was found (P=0.060).

Worth noting for this clonotype: Which antigen it targets is not known. A much larger clone differs by one base, so this may be a read error.

The chain was built from TRBV4-1 and TRBJ1-6; there is no confident call for the D gene. This receptor was identified in a human donor in good health, serving as a control. Specimen: sorted CD4+, CD8+, or CD8+CD57+ T cells (not recorded which) from PBMCs. The CDR3 corresponds to CASSQVSPRPGNSPLHF. In nucleotide form, the sequence is TGCGCCAGCAGCCAAGTGTCCCCGCGGCCGGGTAATTCACCCCTCCACTTT.